These 23 T cell receptor beta chains were all obtained from the same sample, sequenced in a study of blood T cell repertoires in COVID-19. The data were produced by immunoSEQ multiplex PCR, yet TCRdb's version contains in-frame clones alone and is incomplete. The sample has some 70,000 clones; 70% to 90% are singletons. Sequenced sample: peripheral blood. The source of these receptors is a woman older than 75 with active COVID-19.

The chain uses TRBV6-5 and TRBJ2-3; TRBD1 matches at 9 bases. This CDR3 spans 14 amino acids. V was clipped by 10 bases and J by 5 bases; unmatched bases: 10. Germline CDR1 MNHEY, CDR2 SVGAGI. The DNA for the CDR3 is TGTGCCACCCTGGCGGGACAGGGAAAAGATACGCAGTATTTT. Translated: CATLAGQGKDTQYF.

The genes are TRBV5-4 and TRBJ2-5; the D is unclear. Germline V gene data show CDR1 as SGHNT and CDR2 as YYREEE (reference sequence). This CDR3 region has 13 residues. V was clipped by 9 bases and J by 4 bases, with 16 bases between them. The CDR3 reads CATRSTIAETQYF. The CDR3, as DNA: TGTGCCACCCGAAGCACTATCGCAGAGACCCAGTACTTC.

The chain joins TRBV5-6 to TRBJ1-3, with 9 bases matching TRBD1. J was trimmed by 3 bases and V by 4 bases; bases with no gene match: 2. This CDR3 comprises 14 residues. Per germline, CDR1 SGHDT and CDR2 YYEEEE. CDR3 bases: TGTGCCAGCAGCCGGACAGGGGATGGAAACACCATATATTTT. Its protein is CASSRTGDGNTIYF.

The chain uses TRBV7-9 and TRBJ2-1; TRBD2 agrees at 9 bases. Germline V gene data show CDR1 as SEHNR and CDR2 as FQNEAQ (reference sequence). The V and J ends lost 6 bases and 5 bases, in that order; junction bases with no gene match: 8. The CDR3 is 15 amino acids. The CDR3 reads CASRYSGSNHNEQFF. The CDR3 coding sequence is TGTGCCAGCAGATATAGCGGGAGCAATCACAATGAGCAGTTCTTC.

V is TRBV28 and J is TRBJ1-1, with 7 bases that match TRBD1. The CDR3 covers 13 residues. The trim removed 7 bases at V and 4 bases at J, leaving 6 bases unmatched. Per germline, CDR1 MDHEN and CDR2 SYDVKM. CDR3 region: CASIQGDSTEAFF. The CDR3 nucleotides are TGTGCCAGCATCCAGGGGGACAGCACTGAAGCTTTCTTT.

The chain joins TRBV28 to TRBJ1-2; 11 bases fit TRBD1. Germline V gene data show CDR1 as MDHEN and CDR2 as SYDVKM. Trimming removed 8 bases from V and 4 bases from J; junction bases left unmatched: 6. This CDR3 spans 14 amino acids. CDR3 nucleotides: TGTGCCAGCGCTGGGGGACAGGGGGTCTATGGCTACACCTTC. Its protein is CASAGGQGVYGYTF.

On this clone itself: This CDR3 is also generated by other DNA sequences in the sample. The chain links TRBV18 to TRBJ2-1, with TRBD2 matching 7 bases. Trimming took 6 bases from V and 2 from J; bases not matched to a gene: 4. The CDR3 spans 14 residues. The germline gives CDR1 KGHSH, CDR2 LQKENI. The CDR3 sequence is CASSPGTTYNEQFF. CDR3 coding DNA: TGTGCCAGCTCCCCCGGGACTACCTACAATGAGCAGTTCTTC.

The J gene is TRBJ2-1, the V gene TRBV11-2, with D unclear. This CDR3 comprises 16 residues. V shed 1 base and J shed 4 bases, with 14 bases lying between them. The V gene's germline CDR1 is SGHAT and CDR2 FQNNGV. CDR3 residues: CASSLVQSVGYNEQFF. The CDR3, as DNA: TGTGCCAGCAGCTTAGTACAGAGTGTGGGTTACAATGAGCAGTTCTTC.

This clone has only a few counts. This chain links TRBV6-5 with TRBJ2-1; TRBD2 matches 15 bases. Germline values: CDR1 MNHEY, CDR2 SVGAGI. With V trimmed by 2 bases and J by 6 bases, 2 bases remained unmatched. The CDR3 is 16 amino acids. As DNA, the CDR3 is TGTGCCAGCAGTTACACGGGACTAGCGGGAGGCAATGAGCAGTTCTTC. Its translation: CASSYTGLAGGNEQFF.

This sequence joins TRBV19 and TRBJ1-4; 11 bases fit TRBD1. The V segment lost 5 bases and the J segment 6 bases; nucleotides outside the gene matches: 8. This CDR3 has 16 residues. Germline V gene lookup returns CDR1 LNHDA and CDR2 SQIVND (reference sequence). The CDR3 protein is CASSPRGTGGHEKLFF. The CDR3 nucleotides are TGTGCCAGTAGTCCGAGAGGGACAGGGGGGCATGAAAAACTGTTTTTT.

DNA of the CDR3: TGTGCCAGCAGCCAAGGGGAGAGTGAGCAGTTCTTC. Its translation is CASSQGESEQFF. The rearrangement links TRBV3-1 (or the pseudogene TRBV3-2) to TRBJ2-1; the D gene is possibly TRBD2 (5 bases). Trimming removed 1 base at V and 9 bases at J, with 7 bases between. The V gene's germline CDR1 is LGHDT and CDR2 YNNKEL (reference sequence). The CDR3 length is 12 residues.

V is TRBV19 and J is TRBJ1-6; 7 positions agree with TRBD1. Germline CDR1 is LNHDA and CDR2 is SQIVND (reference sequence). The CDR3 loop spans 17 amino acids. V trimming: 5 bases; J trimming: 6 bases; junction bases outside the gene matches: 13. The CDR3 is CASSSPPGQMINSPLHF. The CDR3 DNA is TGTGCCAGTAGTTCACCGCCGGGACAGATGATTAATTCACCCCTCCACTTT.

This chain joins TRBV7-2 and TRBJ2-5, with a tentative D call TRBD1 (5 bases). This CDR3 comprises 15 residues. Germline V gene sequence: CDR1 SGHTA, CDR2 FQGNSA. Trimming took off 2 bases at V and 2 bases at J, with 12 bases between the two ends. CDR3 protein: CASSLRLGPQETQYF. CDR3 DNA sequence: TGTGCCAGCAGCTTAAGGTTGGGGCCTCAAGAGACCCAGTACTTC. The full variable domain, rest sourced from reference TRBV7-2 and TRBJ2-5, is GAGVSQSPSNKVTEKGKDVELRCDPISGHTALYWYRQSLGQGLEFLIYFQGNSAPDKSGLPSDRFSAERTGGSVSTLTIQRTQQEDSAVYLCASSLRLGPQETQYFGPGTRLLVL.

The CDR3 coding sequence is TGTGCCAGCAGCCAACCAGGGACAGAAAACAATGAGCAGTTCTTC. This gives the protein CASSQPGTENNEQFF. This chain links TRBV4-2 with TRBJ2-1; 7 positions match TRBD1. Germline loops: CDR1 LGHNA, CDR2 YNFKEQ. The CDR3 extends over 15 amino acids. Trimming removed 2 bases from V and 5 bases from J; junction bases left unmatched: 6.

The V gene is TRBV9, the J gene TRBJ2-7; 8 bases match TRBD2. The CDR3 is 14 amino acids. J lost 5 bases, V lost 3 bases, and 7 bases had no gene match. Per germline, CDR1 SGDLS and CDR2 YYNGEE. This CDR3 is CASSAGTSIDEQYF. DNA for the CDR3: TGTGCCAGCAGCGCCGGGACTAGTATCGACGAGCAGTACTTC.

The chain is built from TRBV6-2 or TRBV6-3 and TRBJ2-4; TRBD1 aligns across 7 bases. CDR3 size: 19 residues. With 4 bases clipped from V and 0 bases from J, the junction kept 15 bases outside the gene matches. Germline-derived CDR1 and CDR2 are MNHEY and SVGEGT. CDR3 bases: TGTGCCAGCAGTTGGGAAACAACTCGACAGGGTTTAGCCAAAAACATTCAGTACTTC. Translated: CASSWETTRQGLAKNIQYF.

The gene calls are TRBV9 and TRBJ2-3; D remains ambiguous. The CDR3 consists of 15 residues. V gave up 0 bases and J gave up 4 bases, with 12 bases separating them. Per the germline V gene, CDR1 is SGDLS and CDR2 is YYNGEE. CDR3 sequence reads: CASSVGSLSPDTQYF. CDR3 DNA sequence: TGTGCCAGCAGCGTAGGGTCTTTAAGCCCAGATACGCAGTATTTT.

The rearrangement uses TRBV6-5 and TRBJ2-2, with D uncertain. Germline V gives CDR1 MNHEY, CDR2 SVGAGI. V lost 6 bases, J lost 6 bases, and 8 bases lay in between. This CDR3 has 12 residues. CDR3 in amino acids: CASRRYPGELFF. The DNA of the CDR3 is TGTGCCAGCAGGAGGTATCCCGGGGAGCTGTTTTTT.

This chain links TRBV9 with TRBJ2-1; TRBD2 matches at 13 bases. Unmatched junction bases numbered 10, after V lost 0 bases and J lost 7 bases. Germline CDR1 SGDLS, CDR2 YYNGEE. The CDR3 is 18 amino acids. The CDR3 protein is CASSVASLTSGRVNEQFF. DNA for the CDR3: TGTGCCAGCAGCGTAGCCTCACTTACTAGCGGGAGGGTGAATGAGCAGTTCTTC.

For this clone: Relative to the germline gene, one junction end is altered; a read error may explain this. The chain has TRBV7-3 and TRBJ2-1, with D tentatively TRBD2 (6 bases). CDR3 length: 20 residues. Germline lookup yields CDR1 SGHTA and CDR2 FQGTGA. The CDR3 sequence: CASSLTTPSVQHKVDSGTIF. In DNA form, the CDR3 reads TGTGCCAGCAGCTTAACAACCCCGTCCGTCCAACATAAGGTCGATAGCGGTACGATCTTC.

This clone occurred once. V gene TRBV7-2 combines with J gene TRBJ2-7; D not certain. V shed 2 bases and J shed 0 bases, with 8 bases lying between them. The CDR3 totals 14 residues. CDR1 and CDR2 from the germline V gene are SGHTA and FQGNSA. This CDR3 reads CASSLSSSSYEQYF. The CDR3 DNA sequence: TGTGCCAGCAGCTTAAGCTCTAGCTCCTACGAGCAGTACTTC.

The chain has TRBV7-9 and TRBJ2-1, with 8 bases identical to TRBD1. V lost 5 bases to trimming and J lost 9 bases; unmatched junction nucleotides: 21. CDR3 length equals 18 residues. Germline CDR1 is SEHNR and CDR2 is FQNEAQ (reference sequence). The CDR3 protein is CASSRNPGTGLGSTEQFF. CDR3 bases: TGTGCCAGCAGCAGGAATCCCGGGACAGGTTTGGGTTCCACTGAGCAGTTCTTC. Based on the CDR3 plus reference TRBV7-9 and TRBJ2-1, the full variable domain is DTGVSQNPRHKITKRGQNVTFRCDPISEHNRLYWYRQTLGQGPEFLTYFQNEAQLEKSRLLSDRFSAERPKGSFSTLEIQRTEQGDSAMYLCASSRNPGTGLGSTEQFFGPGTRLTVL.

This sequence joins TRBV5-1 and TRBJ1-6, with a possible D match to TRBD1 (6 bases). The CDR3 covers 14 residues. CDR1 and CDR2 from the germline V gene are SGHRS and YFSETQ. The ends were cut back, 2 bases at V and 6 bases at J, with 9 bases in the middle. Here the CDR3 DNA reads TGCGCCAGCAGCTTACAGGGTCTTAATTCACCCCTCCACTTT. This sequence encodes CASSLQGLNSPLHF.